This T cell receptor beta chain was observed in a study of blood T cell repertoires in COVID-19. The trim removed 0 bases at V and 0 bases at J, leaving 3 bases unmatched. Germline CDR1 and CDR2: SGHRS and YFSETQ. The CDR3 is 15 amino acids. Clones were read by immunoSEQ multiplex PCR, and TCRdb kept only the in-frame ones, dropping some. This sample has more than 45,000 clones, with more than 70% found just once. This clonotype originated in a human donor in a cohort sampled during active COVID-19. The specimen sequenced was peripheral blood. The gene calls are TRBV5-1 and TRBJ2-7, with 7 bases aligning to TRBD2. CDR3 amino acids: CASSLAERGSYEQYF. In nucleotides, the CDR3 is TGCGCCAGCAGCTTGGCTGAGCGGGGCTCCTACGAGCAGTACTTC.